What follows are 12 T cell receptor beta chains derived from one specimen sequenced in a study of identical twins. TCRdb reprocessed the 5' RACE reads with MiXCR, giving one entry per CDR3 protein. The repertoire holds 400,000 to 500,000 distinct CDR3 sequences, 15% to 20% seen once, with 12% in the top ten. The sample was naive T cells sorted from blood. The receptors stem from a man in his forties or fifties in good health.

The V call is TRBV4-1, the J call TRBJ1-2, with a possible D match to TRBD1 (6 bases). Trimming took 3 bases from V and 3 from J, leaving 14 bases between them. The germline V gene has CDR1 MGHRA and CDR2 YSYEKL. This CDR3 spans 15 amino acids. In nucleotides, the CDR3 is TGCGCCAGCAGCCAGGGAAGACAGGTTGACTATGGCTACACCTTC. Protein product: CASSQGRQVDYGYTF.

The sample holds a few counts of this clonotype. This sequence joins TRBV7-2 and TRBJ2-6, with D perhaps TRBD1 or TRBD2 (5 bases each). The CDR3 runs to 16 residues. Looked up from germline, CDR1 is SGHTA and CDR2 is FQGNSA. V lost 3 bases to trimming and J lost 3 bases, with 12 bases between them. CDR3 DNA sequence: TGTGCCAGCAGCTTGACCGGGACGGTTGGGGCCAACGTCCTGACTTTC. Amino acids: CASSLTGTVGANVLTF.

The J gene is TRBJ1-6, the V gene TRBV5-5; no clear D. CDR3 size: 14 residues. Germline values: CDR1 SGHKS, CDR2 YYEKEE (reference sequence). Trimming removed 0 bases from V and 10 bases from J, with 11 bases in between. The CDR3 protein is CASSLARVWSPLHF. As DNA, the CDR3 is TGTGCCAGCAGCTTGGCAAGGGTATGGTCACCCCTCCACTTT.

This clonotype was detected many times. The chain has TRBV20-1 and TRBJ2-5, with D perhaps assigned TRBD1 or TRBD2 (5 bases each). Per germline, CDR1 DFQATT and CDR2 SNEGSKA (reference sequence). This CDR3 is built from 13 residues. The CDR3 reads CRPGTPVQETQYF. CDR3 nucleotides: TGCCGCCCTGGGACCCCCGTCCAAGAGACCCAGTACTTC.

The rearrangement links TRBV10-3 to TRBJ1-2, with TRBD1 matching 7 bases. J lost 1 base, V lost 7 bases, and 6 bases had no gene match. Germline V gene sequence: CDR1 ENHRY, CDR2 SYGVKD. This CDR3 is 14 amino acids long. The CDR3, as DNA: TGTGCCATCATCTCGGGGACAGATAACTATGGCTACACCTTC. This translates into CAIISGTDNYGYTF.

This clonotype was detected many times. This sequence joins TRBV5-1 and TRBJ2-1; 9 bases align to TRBD1. The germline gives CDR1 SGHRS, CDR2 YFSETQ. The V segment lost 4 bases and the J segment 0 bases; nucleotides outside the gene matches: 8. The CDR3 has 17 amino acids. CDR3 coding DNA: TGCGCCAGCAGCGTCCCGGGACAGGGCAGCTCCTACAATGAGCAGTTCTTC. This gives the protein CASSVPGQGSSYNEQFF.

This clonotype was picked up many times. The chain combines TRBV28 with TRBJ1-5, with a possible D match to TRBD1 (5 bases). The germline V gene has CDR1 MDHEN and CDR2 SYDVKM. CDR3 length: 18 amino acids. Trimming took 5 bases from V and 0 from J, leaving 20 bases between them. The CDR3 region is CASSEPGGQPYSNQPQHF. In DNA, the CDR3 is TGTGCCAGCAGTGAACCCGGAGGACAACCGTATAGCAATCAGCCCCAGCATTTT.

The rearrangement joins TRBV7-2 to TRBJ2-3, with unresolved D. There are 12 residues in the CDR3. Trimming left V 5 bases short and J 3 bases short, with 6 bases between. Per the germline V gene, CDR1 is SGHTA and CDR2 is FQGNSA. CDR3 DNA: TGTGCCAGCAGCCATATGACAGATACGCAGTATTTT. Protein sequence: CASSHMTDTQYF.

The rearrangement joins TRBV12-3 or TRBV12-4 to TRBJ1-5; D is unresolved. Trimming took 1 base from V and 5 from J, leaving 6 bases between them. The CDR3 covers 13 residues. The CDR3 DNA follows: TGTGCCAGCAGTTTAGGGGGATATCAGCCCCAGCATTTT. Translating it yields CASSLGGYQPQHF.

Note on this clonotype: An end of the junction differs from the germline gene, which may be a read error. The chain combines TRBV20-1 with TRBJ2-1, with D possibly TRBD2 on 8 matching bases. Germline V gene data show CDR1 as DFQATT and CDR2 as SNEGSKA (reference sequence). The CDR3 contains 15 residues. CDR3 protein: CSAREGGGGYNEQFF. CDR3 nucleotide sequence: TGCAGTGCTCGAGAAGGGGGCGGGGGGTACAATGAGCAGTTCTTC.

V is TRBV7-8 and J is TRBJ2-1; maybe TRBD2 (5 bases). Germline CDR1 SGHVS, CDR2 FQNEAQ. Trimming took off 3 bases at V and 1 base at J, with 16 bases between the two ends. CDR3 length equals 17 residues. The CDR3 nucleotides are TGTGCCAGCAGCTTTACGAGGGTGGTGGTTTCCTACAATGAGCAGTTCTTC. Translation gives CASSFTRVVVSYNEQFF.

This clonotype was counted only a few times. The chain uses TRBV29-1 and TRBJ2-4; 13 nucleotides agree with TRBD2. The CDR3 sequence is 15 residues long. CDR1 is SQVTM and CDR2 is ANQGSEA in the germline V gene. V trimming: 4 bases; J trimming: 3 bases; junction bases outside the gene matches: 3. The CDR3 nucleotides read TGCAGCGTTGGACTAGCGGGAGGAGGCAAAAACATTCAGTACTTC. Translated, it gives CSVGLAGGGKNIQYF.